Below, one T cell receptor (beta chain) is given with its context. As yet, its antigen is unknown. In nominal health when sampled, donors likely had unrecorded immune exposures nonetheless. With 60 Vbeta and 13 Jbeta primers, the PCR was carried out. The method was immunoSEQ multiplex PCR; TCRdb's version includes in-frame clones alone and lacks a portion of them. The sample holds under 250,000 clones, about 77% seen once. These data originate in a study of cytomegalovirus exposure and HLA in healthy donors. Study-wide points: Later, an analysis found that common viral pathogens appeared to be linked with several of the most significant clusters. The later analysis indicated that the majority of CMV-associated TCR beta chains appeared HLA-restricted. Follow-up analysis later connected one missense variant in DCLRE1C with trimming of TCR beta V- and J-genes.

Sequencing was done on a sample of PBMCs. The origin of this receptor is a woman aged 25 to 39 in good health and CMV-seronegative.

CDR3 sequence (DNA): TGTGCCATCAGTGGGACTACCCAAGAGACCCAGTACTTC. It is translated as CAISGTTQETQYF. The chain links TRBV10-3 to TRBJ2-5; D is perhaps TRBD2 (6 bases). The CDR3 contains 13 residues. Trimming removed 4 bases at V and 1 base at J, with 7 bases between. Germline V gives CDR1 ENHRY, CDR2 SYGVKD.